The subject of this entry is one TCR beta chain. These data originate in a study of T cells expressing NK-cell markers. About the study: In sorted CD3+CD56+NKG2C+, CD3+CD56+NKG2C- and CD3+CD56-NKG2C+ T cells, TCR beta repertoires were obtained. Seven of the eight sequenced donors were HCMV-seropositive; one was seronegative.

The CDR3 has 11 residues. Germline V gene sequence: CDR1 SQVTM, CDR2 ANQGSEA. With the 5' RACE reads reprocessed, TCRdb shows one record per CDR3 protein and no DNA. This sample contains roughly 430,000 distinct CDR3 sequences. The chain uses TRBV29-1 and TRBJ2-4; no DNA is available, so the TRBD2 call from TCRdb remains unchecked. Sequencing input: blood T cells: a sorted CD56 or NKG2C T cell subset, CD4+ or CD8+ T cells, or bulk PBMC T cells (not recorded which). The sequence was collected from a woman between 18 and 70 years old in good health. The CDR3 region is CSAERENIQYF.